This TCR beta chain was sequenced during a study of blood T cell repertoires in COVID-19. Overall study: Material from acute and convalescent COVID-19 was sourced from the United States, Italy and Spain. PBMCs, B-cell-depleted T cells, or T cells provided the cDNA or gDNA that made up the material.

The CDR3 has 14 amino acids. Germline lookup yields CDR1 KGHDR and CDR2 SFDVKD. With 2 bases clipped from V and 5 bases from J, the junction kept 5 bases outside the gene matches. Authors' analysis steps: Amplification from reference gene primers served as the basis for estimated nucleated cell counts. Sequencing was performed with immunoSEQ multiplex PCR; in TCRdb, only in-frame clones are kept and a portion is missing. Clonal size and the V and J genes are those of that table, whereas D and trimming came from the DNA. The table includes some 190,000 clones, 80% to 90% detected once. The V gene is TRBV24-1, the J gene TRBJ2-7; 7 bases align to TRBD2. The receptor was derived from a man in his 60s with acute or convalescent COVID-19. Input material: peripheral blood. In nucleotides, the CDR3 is TGTGCCACCAGTGATTCGACTAGCAGGCACGAGCAGTACTTC. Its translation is CATSDSTSRHEQYF.